Sequencing of this T cell receptor beta chain was carried out in a study of technical replicates of blood from a handful of donors. Produced via immunoSEQ multiplex PCR; TCRdb's table is partial and in-frame only. The sample comprises around 83,000 clones, around 94% of which are singletons, and 0.2% to 0.3% rests with the top ten. The sequence was obtained from a human donor in good health. The source material was T cells isolated from PBMCs.

CDR3 DNA sequence: TGTGCCATCAGTGGAGGGGGAGGCTACACCTTC. Translated, it gives CAISGGGGYTF. The chain carries TRBV10-3 and TRBJ1-2; D might be TRBD1 (6 bases). This CDR3 spans 11 amino acids. CDR1 and CDR2 (germline): ENHRY, SYGVKD. The ends were cut back, 4 bases at V and 8 bases at J, with 8 bases in the middle.